The sequence of this T cell receptor beta chain was determined in a study of sequential checkpoint blockade in melanoma. Study-level background: DNA from more than 75 pretreatment tumor samples underwent TCRβ immunosequencing.

Treatment specified: randomized to nivolumab then ipilimumab (arm A) or the reverse (arm B). This table comes from immunoSEQ multiplex PCR, and its TCRdb copy is limited to in-frame clones, with some not included. This repertoire shows under 20,000 clones, roughly 28% found once; its top ten account for around 6.7%. This clone was detected a few times. This sample comprised tumor tissue (inferred from file names), obtained from a patient given nivolumab and ipilimumab in sequence. This receptor was taken from a human donor with melanoma.

CDR3 sequence: CASSYRDVRNTGELFF. The CDR3 bases are TGTGCCAGCAGCTACAGGGATGTACGGAACACCGGGGAGCTGTTTTTT. The chain carries TRBV11-3 and TRBJ2-2; D perhaps matches TRBD1 (6 bases). Germline loops: CDR1 SGHNT, CDR2 YENEEA. Trimming cost V 4 bases and J 1 base, with 13 bases left between them. The CDR3 runs 16 residues.